The 30 T cell receptor beta chains in this list originate from one sample, sequenced in a study of shared clonotypes between healthy human individuals. CD45RO negativity and positive selection for CCR7 defined naive CD8 cells, a population that excluded terminally differentiated effector memory CD45RA+ cells. Method: immunoSEQ multiplex PCR; TCRdb's copy keeps in-frame clones and lacks some. The sample contains some 2,100,000 clones, 93% of which appear only once. The sample taken for sequencing was naive CD8+ T cells from PBMCs. These receptor sequences come from a man younger than 35 in good health. Some clones in this sample may be carry-over from other donors' samples.

As regards this clone: The identical CDR3 is also encoded by other nucleotide sequences in the sample. This chain uses TRBV28 with TRBJ2-1; 7 nucleotides line up with TRBD2. The V segment lost 3 bases and the J segment 4 bases; nucleotides outside the gene matches: 0. CDR1 is MDHEN and CDR2 is SYDVKM in the germline V gene. The CDR3 has 13 residues. Here the CDR3 DNA reads TGTGCCAGCAGTTTGCGGGAGTACAATGAGCAGTTCTTC. Its protein is CASSLREYNEQFF.

The chain employs TRBV5-5 and TRBJ2-7; D gene uncertain. Germline assignment: CDR1 SGHKS and CDR2 YYEKEE (reference sequence). This CDR3 comprises 12 residues. V lost 0 bases and J 6 bases, leaving 7 bases between the germline ends. The chain's CDR3 is CASSLGRPEQYF. In DNA form, the CDR3 reads TGTGCCAGCAGCTTGGGTCGACCCGAGCAGTACTTC.

DNA for the CDR3: TGTGCCAGCAGCTACTCCCTCGGGAGGGGAGAGACCCAGTACTTC. Translating it yields CASSYSLGRGETQYF. J is TRBJ2-5 and V is TRBV28, with 8 bases identical to TRBD2. This CDR3 contains 15 residues. Trimming at V came to 6 bases and at J to 4 bases, leaving 10 bases not matched to a gene. Germline assignment: CDR1 MDHEN and CDR2 SYDVKM. The variable domain in full, completed from reference TRBV28 and TRBJ2-5, reads DVKVTQSSRYLVKRTGEKVFLECVQDMDHENMFWYRQDPGLGLRLIYFSYDVKMKEKGDIPEGYSVSREKKERFSLILESASTNQTSMYLCASSYSLGRGETQYFGPGTRLLVL.

The chain recombines TRBV7-8 with TRBJ2-7; TRBD2 aligns across 9 bases. V gave up 6 bases and J gave up 4 bases; unmatched junction bases: 4. The CDR3 extends over 13 amino acids. Per the germline V gene, CDR1 is SGHVS and CDR2 is FQNEAQ. CDR3 residues: CASRASGIYEQYF. In DNA, the CDR3 is TGTGCCAGCAGGGCTAGCGGGATTTACGAGCAGTACTTC.

The genes are TRBV9 and TRBJ2-3, with a possible D match to TRBD2 (5 bases). The CDR3 is 15 amino acids. Germline values: CDR1 SGDLS, CDR2 YYNGEE. V gave up 4 bases and J gave up 4 bases, with 16 bases separating them. The CDR3 sequence is CASSTSLGGADTQYF. CDR3 in DNA: TGTGCCAGCAGCACATCACTAGGAGGCGCAGATACGCAGTATTTT.

The V and J genes are TRBV19 and TRBJ1-4; D perhaps matches TRBD1 (5 bases). CDR1 LNHDA and CDR2 SQIVND come from the germline V gene (reference sequence). The CDR3 is 13 amino acids. Trimming cost V 4 bases and J 6 bases, with 9 bases left between them. CDR3 in DNA: TGTGCCAGTAGTAGATGGGACGATGAAAAACTGTTTTTT. Its protein product is CASSRWDDEKLFF.

For this clone: At the DNA level, this CDR3 is encoded by other sequences in the same sample as well. The V gene is TRBV5-1, the J gene TRBJ2-7; 8 nucleotides agree with TRBD2. The CDR3 is made up of 14 amino acids. The ends lost 4 bases at V and 5 bases at J; junction bases unmatched: 8. From germline, CDR1 is SGHRS and CDR2 YFSETQ. CDR3 DNA sequence: TGCGCCAGCAGCCCGAGCGGGAGTTGGGACGAGCAGTACTTC. This translates into CASSPSGSWDEQYF.

The chain is built from TRBV11-2 and TRBJ2-7; 8 nucleotides line up with TRBD2. Losses at the gene ends were 6 bases for V and 3 bases for J; bases not matched to a gene: 4. Germline V gene lookup returns CDR1 SGHAT and CDR2 FQNNGV. The CDR3 has 13 amino acids. Written as DNA, the CDR3 is TGTGCCAGCAGAACTAGCGGAATCTACGAGCAGTACTTC. Translation: CASRTSGIYEQYF.

The J gene is TRBJ2-7, the V gene TRBV27; 13 nucleotides match TRBD2. The V and J ends lost 5 bases and 1 base, in that order; junction bases with no gene match: 2. The germline gives CDR1 MNHEY, CDR2 SMNVEV (reference sequence). This CDR3 region has 15 residues. The CDR3 region has the DNA TGTGCCAGCAGTGTGGGACTAGCGGGGTCCTACGAGCAGTACTTC. The encoded protein is CASSVGLAGSYEQYF.

The rearrangement joins TRBV5-6 to TRBJ1-2; perhaps TRBD1 as D (6 bases). Between the trimmed V and J ends, which lost 0 bases and 13 bases, there was a span of 19 bases. Germline lookup yields CDR1 SGHDT and CDR2 YYEEEE. This CDR3 contains 14 residues. CDR3 residues: CASSLGRGLYGVTF. The CDR3 DNA follows: TGTGCCAGCAGCTTGGGGCGGGGGCTCTATGGTGTCACCTTC.

The chain employs TRBV28 and TRBJ1-3; the D is unclear. Germline CDR1 reads MDHEN; CDR2 reads SYDVKM. This CDR3 comprises 16 residues. Trimming cost V 4 bases and J 0 bases, with 13 bases left between them. This CDR3 is CASSYPTETSGNTIYF. As DNA, the CDR3 is TGTGCCAGCAGTTACCCCACGGAAACCTCTGGAAACACCATATATTTT.

With respect to this clone: At the DNA level, this CDR3 is encoded by other sequences in the same sample as well. The chain carries TRBV4-1 and TRBJ2-7; 10 nucleotides agree with TRBD2. This CDR3 comprises 15 residues. Per the germline V gene, CDR1 is MGHRA and CDR2 is YSYEKL. V dropped 0 bases and J dropped 2; count of bases not matched to a gene: 1. The CDR3 DNA reads TGCGCCAGCAGCCAAGAGCTAGCGGGAGCCTACGAGCAGTACTTC. Its protein is CASSQELAGAYEQYF.

CDR3 in amino acids: CASSVPGGTGELFF. The CDR3 region has the DNA TGTGCCAGTAGTGTCCCAGGGGGCACCGGGGAGCTGTTTTTT. The rearrangement links TRBV19 to TRBJ2-2; 7 bases match TRBD1. The length of the CDR3 is 14 residues. After removal of 5 bases from V and 4 bases from J, the junction contained 4 bases not matched to a gene. Per germline, CDR1 LNHDA and CDR2 SQIVND (reference sequence). Variable domain in full (rest from reference TRBV19 and TRBJ2-2): DGGITQSPKYLFRKEGQNVTLSCEQNLNHDAMYWYRQDPGQGLRLIYYSQIVNDFQKGDIAEGYSVSREKKESFPLTVTSAQKNPTAFYLCASSVPGGTGELFFGEGSRLTVL.

Details on this clone: The same CDR3 is also encoded by other DNA sequences in this sample. This chain joins TRBV30 and TRBJ2-1; 7 positions agree with TRBD2. V lost 0 bases and J lost 7; bases outside the gene matches: 3. The CDR3 extends over 13 amino acids. Germline V gene sequence: CDR1 GTSNPN, CDR2 SVGIG (reference sequence). The CDR3 DNA sequence: TGTGCCTGGAGTGTACTAGCGCGAAATGAGCAGTTCTTC. It yields the protein CAWSVLARNEQFF. Complete variable domain (other parts from reference TRBV30 and TRBJ2-1): SQTIHQWPATLVQPVGSPLSLECTVEGTSNPNLYWYRQAAGRGLQLLFYSVGIGQISSEVPQNLSASRPQDRQFILSSKKLLLSDSGFYLCAWSVLARNEQFFGPGTRLTVL.

Of note for this clone: In the same sample, other DNA sequences code for this CDR3. V is TRBV12-5 and J is TRBJ2-1; D is unresolved. Germline loops: CDR1 LGHNT, CDR2 FRNRAP. The ends were cut back, 3 bases at V and 2 bases at J, with 5 bases in the middle. There are 13 residues in the CDR3. DNA of the CDR3: TGTGCTAGTGGTTTAGGACCCTACAATGAGCAGTTCTTC. Protein product: CASGLGPYNEQFF. Together with reference TRBV12-5 and TRBJ2-1, the CDR3 gives the full variable domain: DARVTQTPRHKVTEMGQEVTMRCQPILGHNTVFWYRQTMMQGLELLAYFRNRAPLDDSGMPKDRFSAEMPDATLATLKIQPSEPRDSAVYFCASGLGPYNEQFFGPGTRLTVL.

Points on this clone: This CDR3 is also generated by other DNA sequences in the sample. The chain uses TRBV19 and TRBJ2-7, with 7 nucleotides matching TRBD1. V lost 4 bases, J lost 3 bases, and 6 bases stayed unmatched. Germline CDR1 and CDR2: LNHDA and SQIVND (reference sequence). This CDR3 has 14 residues. The CDR3 reads CASSSRDRVYEQYF. DNA for the CDR3: TGTGCCAGTAGTAGCCGGGACAGAGTCTACGAGCAGTACTTC.

V gene TRBV28 combines with J gene TRBJ2-5, with D unresolved. Trimming removed 7 bases at V and 5 bases at J, with 14 bases between. Germline V gives CDR1 MDHEN, CDR2 SYDVKM. This CDR3 has 13 amino acids. CDR3 sequence reads: CASTGPPEETQYF. The CDR3 DNA reads TGTGCCAGCACCGGGCCGCCTGAGGAGACCCAGTACTTC.

This clone was found once. The chain recombines TRBV29-1 with TRBJ2-2, with D possibly TRBD2 on 5 matching bases. V was pared by 5 bases and J by 0 bases, with 10 bases between. The CDR3 has 14 residues. Germline V CDR1 and CDR2: SQVTM, ANQGSEA. CDR3 amino acids: CSVRARANTGELFF. CDR3 DNA: TGCAGCGTTAGGGCGAGGGCGAACACCGGGGAGCTGTTTTTT.

This sequence joins TRBV4-1 and TRBJ1-4; weak D call: TRBD1 (6 bases). CDR1 and CDR2 (germline): MGHRA, YSYEKL. Deletions cut 4 bases from V and 4 bases from J, with 19 bases between. The CDR3 extends over 17 amino acids. The CDR3 sequence: CASSPRYPQGNNEKLFF. The CDR3, as DNA: TGCGCCAGCAGCCCCCGATACCCACAGGGAAATAATGAAAAACTGTTTTTT.

Regarding this clone: Within the sample, other DNA sequences also encode this same CDR3. This chain uses TRBV5-1 with TRBJ2-1; TRBD2 aligns across 8 bases. Trimming took 3 bases from V and 0 from J; bases not matched to a gene: 5. The germline V gene encodes CDR1 SGHRS and CDR2 YFSETQ. This CDR3 contains 16 residues. This CDR3 reads CASSSLAGSSYNEQFF. The CDR3 DNA is TGCGCCAGCAGCTCATTAGCGGGGAGCTCCTACAATGAGCAGTTCTTC.

The CDR3 sequence: CASSFGAGVRHEQYF. The CDR3, as DNA: TGTGCCAGCAGCTTTGGGGCGGGAGTGAGGCACGAGCAGTACTTC. The rearrangement joins TRBV5-4 to TRBJ2-7; TRBD2 matches 7 bases. The CDR3 totals 15 residues. Looked up from germline, CDR1 is SGHNT and CDR2 is YYREEE (reference sequence). The trim removed 2 bases at V and 5 bases at J, leaving 10 bases unmatched.

The rearrangement links TRBV4-3 to TRBJ2-7, with TRBD2 identical over 8 bases. V shed 3 bases and J 6 bases; nucleotides not matched to a gene: 4. The CDR3 extends over 13 amino acids. Germline values: CDR1 LGHNA, CDR2 YSLEER. The CDR3 coding sequence is TGCGCCAGCAGCCAGGGACTAGGTAGCGAGCAGTACTTC. This sequence encodes CASSQGLGSEQYF.

This clone showed up just once. This chain links TRBV11-2 with TRBJ2-1; D possibly corresponds to TRBD1 (5 bases). CDR3 length equals 15 residues. In germline, CDR1 is SGHAT, CDR2 FQNNGV. V was pared by 1 base and J by 1 base, with 8 bases between. Written as DNA, the CDR3 is TGTGCCAGCAGCTTAGTTAGGACATCCTACAATGAGCAGTTCTTC. This gives the protein CASSLVRTSYNEQFF.

The chain combines TRBV11-2 with TRBJ2-1; possibly TRBD2 for D (5 bases). The CDR3 extends over 16 amino acids. Looked up from germline, CDR1 is SGHAT and CDR2 is FQNNGV. Trimming left V 5 bases short and J 5 bases short, with 19 bases between. CDR3 in DNA: TGTGCCAGCAGCCCCCGTGGAGGACCAAACAACAATGAGCAGTTCTTC. Translating it yields CASSPRGGPNNNEQFF.

This rearrangement joins TRBV11-2 to TRBJ2-1, with 7 bases fitting TRBD1. This CDR3 has 16 amino acids. Germline V gene data show CDR1 as SGHAT and CDR2 as FQNNGV. The V and J ends lost 5 bases and 3 bases, in that order; junction bases with no gene match: 10. The CDR3 coding sequence is TGTGCCAGCAGCCCCCTAACAGGGGCCTACTACAATGAGCAGTTCTTC. Translation gives CASSPLTGAYYNEQFF.

Note on this clone: This CDR3 is also generated by other DNA sequences in the sample. The V gene is TRBV7-3, the J gene TRBJ1-2; D perhaps matches TRBD1 (5 bases). CDR1 and CDR2 from the germline V gene are SGHTA and FQGTGA. This CDR3 is 13 amino acids long. V was trimmed by 3 bases and J by 6 bases, leaving 11 bases between them. In nucleotides, the CDR3 is TGTGCCAGCAGCTTGACGGGAGGGGATGGCTACACCTTC. Residues: CASSLTGGDGYTF.

The chain couples TRBV11-2 to TRBJ2-7, with a possible D match to TRBD2 (5 bases). The CDR3 loop spans 16 amino acids. Trimming shortened V by 1 base and J by 0 bases, and 13 bases separated the two germline ends. CDR1 SGHAT and CDR2 FQNNGV come from the germline V gene. CDR3 amino acids: CASSLGRGRRSYEQYF. The DNA of the CDR3 is TGTGCCAGCAGCTTAGGGCGCGGGCGTCGCTCCTACGAGCAGTACTTC.

The gene calls are TRBV28 and TRBJ2-1; tentatively, D is TRBD2 (6 bases). The CDR3 runs 14 residues. Trimming removed 2 bases at V and 5 bases at J, with 10 bases between. CDR1 and CDR2 (germline): MDHEN, SYDVKM. CDR3 in DNA: TGTGCCAGCAGTTTAATTGGGGAGGACAATGAGCAGTTCTTC. Translating gives CASSLIGEDNEQFF.

This clone was counted a single time. The chain recombines TRBV27 with TRBJ2-3; 10 bases are shared with TRBD1. Germline V gene lookup returns CDR1 MNHEY and CDR2 SMNVEV (reference sequence). The ends lost 7 bases at V and 4 bases at J; junction bases unmatched: 14. This CDR3 is 17 amino acids long. Here the CDR3 reads CASTPLGTGEGPDTQYF. The CDR3 coding sequence is TGTGCCAGCACTCCCCTGGGGACAGGGGAAGGCCCAGATACGCAGTATTTT.

CDR3 sequence: CASIGGANTEAFF. As DNA, the CDR3 is TGTGCCAGCATCGGGGGTGCGAACACTGAAGCTTTCTTT. The J gene is TRBJ1-1, the V gene TRBV27; TRBD1 might be the D (5 bases). Looked up from germline, CDR1 is MNHEY and CDR2 is SMNVEV (reference sequence). The CDR3 runs to 13 residues. V lost 7 bases and J 1 base, leaving 10 bases between the germline ends.